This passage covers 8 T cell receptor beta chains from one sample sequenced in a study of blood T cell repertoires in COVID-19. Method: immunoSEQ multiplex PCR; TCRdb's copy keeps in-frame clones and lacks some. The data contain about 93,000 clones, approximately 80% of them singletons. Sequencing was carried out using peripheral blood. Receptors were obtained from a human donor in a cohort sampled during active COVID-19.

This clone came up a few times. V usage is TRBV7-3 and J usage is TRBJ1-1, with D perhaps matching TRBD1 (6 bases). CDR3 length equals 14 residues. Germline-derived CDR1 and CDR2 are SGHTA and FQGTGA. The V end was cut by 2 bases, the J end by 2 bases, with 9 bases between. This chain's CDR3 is CASSLAQGNTEAFF. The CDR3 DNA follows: TGTGCCAGCAGCTTAGCACAGGGAAACACTGAAGCTTTCTTT.

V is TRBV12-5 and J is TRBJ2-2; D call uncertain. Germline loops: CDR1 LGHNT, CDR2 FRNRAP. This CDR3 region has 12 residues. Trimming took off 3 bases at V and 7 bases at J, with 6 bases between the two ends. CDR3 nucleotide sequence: TGTGCTAGTGGTTTAGAGCTCGGGGAGCTGTTTTTT. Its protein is CASGLELGELFF.

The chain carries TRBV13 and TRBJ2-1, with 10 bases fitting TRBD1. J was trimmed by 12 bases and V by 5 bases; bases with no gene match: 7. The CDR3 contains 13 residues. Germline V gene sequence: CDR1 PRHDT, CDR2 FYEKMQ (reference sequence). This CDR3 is CASSMRTGGWQFF. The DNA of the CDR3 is TGTGCCAGCAGCATGAGGACAGGGGGATGGCAGTTCTTC. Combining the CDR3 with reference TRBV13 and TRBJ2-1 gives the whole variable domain AAGVIQSPRHLIKEKRETATLKCYPIPRHDTVYWYQQGPGQDPQFLISFYEKMQSDKGSIPDRFSAQQFSDYHSELNMSSLELGDSALYFCASSMRTGGWQFFGPGTRLTVL.

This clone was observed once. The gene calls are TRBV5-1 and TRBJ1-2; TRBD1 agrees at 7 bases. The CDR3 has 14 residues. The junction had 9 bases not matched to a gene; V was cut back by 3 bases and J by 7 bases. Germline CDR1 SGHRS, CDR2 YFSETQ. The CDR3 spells CASSSRQGLIGYTF. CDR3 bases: TGCGCCAGCAGCTCCCGACAGGGTTTGATTGGCTACACCTTC.

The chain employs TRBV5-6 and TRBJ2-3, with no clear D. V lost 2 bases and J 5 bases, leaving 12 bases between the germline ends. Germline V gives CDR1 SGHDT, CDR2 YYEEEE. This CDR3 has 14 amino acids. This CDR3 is CASSFRSKRDTQYF. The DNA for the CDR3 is TGTGCCAGCAGCTTCCGTAGCAAGAGAGATACGCAGTATTTT. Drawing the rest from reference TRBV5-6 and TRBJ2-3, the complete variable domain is DAGVTQSPTHLIKTRGQQVTLRCSPKSGHDTVSWYQQALGQGPQFIFQYYEEEERQRGNFPDRFSGHQFPNYSSELNVNALLLGDSALYLCASSFRSKRDTQYFGPGTRLTVL.

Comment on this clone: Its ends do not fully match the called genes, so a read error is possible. The CDR3 reads CASSTRTGQIF. The CDR3 DNA is TGTGCCAGCAGTACACGGACAGGCCAAATCTTT. The chain uses TRBV12-3 or TRBV12-4 and TRBJ1-1; 7 nucleotides line up with TRBD1. The CDR3 length is 11 residues.

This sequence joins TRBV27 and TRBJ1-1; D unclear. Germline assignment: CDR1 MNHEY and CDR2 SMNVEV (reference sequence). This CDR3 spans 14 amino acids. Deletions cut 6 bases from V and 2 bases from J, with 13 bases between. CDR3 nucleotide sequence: TGTGCCAGCAGGAGGGAGGGAAGCAACACTGAAGCTTTCTTT. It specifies CASRREGSNTEAFF.

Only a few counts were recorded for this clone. CDR3 DNA: TGTGCCAGCAGCTTGACTAGCGTAACCTACAATGAGCAGTTCTTC. The encoded protein is CASSLTSVTYNEQFF. The gene calls are TRBV5-4 and TRBJ2-1; 7 bases align to TRBD2. After removal of 1 base from V and 2 bases from J, the junction contained 3 bases not matched to a gene. CDR1 SGHNT and CDR2 YYREEE come from the germline V gene (reference sequence). CDR3 size: 15 residues.